This TCR beta chain was sequenced in a study of OX40 agonist ivuxolimab in advanced cancers. The wider study: It was ivuxolimab, an agonistic anti-OX40 (CD134) antibody, that patients were treated with. Of mixed ages from about 20 to 80 and averaging 60 years, the group was over 80% male. Study-wide results and caveats: Dosing at 0.1 to 3.0 mg/kg was accompanied by clonal expansion of CD4+ and CD8+ blood T cells by week 6.

This clone showed up just once. The antigen remains undetermined. This CDR3 region has 15 residues. Germline CDR1 MNHEY, CDR2 SVGAGI. The J segment lost 5 bases and the V segment lost 2 bases, leaving 4 bases of the junction unmatched. Profiling relied on immunoSEQ multiplex PCR, and the TCRdb table lists in-frame clones only, not all of them. The sample records around 44,000 clones, 80% being singletons. The sample was CD4+ or CD8+ T cells sorted from blood, taken in a trial of the OX40 agonist ivuxolimab. V usage is TRBV6-5 and J usage is TRBJ2-5; 11 bases line up with TRBD1. This sequence was found in an adult with an advanced solid tumor such as melanoma, head and neck, liver or kidney cancer. CDR3 DNA sequence: TGTGCCAGCAGTTACGGACAGGGGGCCGGGGAGACCCAGTACTTC. It translates to CASSYGQGAGETQYF.